The 16 T cell receptor beta chains given below trace back to one sample, sequenced in a study of blood T cell repertoires in COVID-19. Assay: immunoSEQ multiplex PCR; the TCRdb copy retains only in-frame clones and omits some. The sample lists 130,000 to 150,000 clones, less than 85% occurring once. What was sequenced was peripheral blood. These receptors originate from a human donor in a cohort sampled during active COVID-19.

About this clone: Other nucleotide sequences from this sample produce the same CDR3. CDR3 DNA: TGTGCCAGCAGCTTAACGCGAGGCAATCAGCCCCAGCATTTT. Amino acid sequence: CASSLTRGNQPQHF. This chain links TRBV7-2 with TRBJ1-5; D call uncertain. Trimming shortened V by 2 bases and J by 2 bases, and 7 bases separated the two germline ends. This CDR3 spans 14 amino acids. Germline CDR1 is SGHTA and CDR2 is FQGNSA.

The rearrangement links TRBV18 to TRBJ2-1; a possible D gene is TRBD2 (6 bases). The CDR3 is 15 residues long. V lost 3 bases to trimming and J lost 5 bases, with 14 bases between them. Germline V gene data show CDR1 as KGHSH and CDR2 as LQKENI. CDR3 loop: CASSPGGLRNNEQFF. CDR3 coding DNA: TGTGCCAGCTCACCCGGGGGACTCCGAAACAATGAGCAGTTCTTC.

Concerning this clone itself: This sample also contains other DNA sequences that code for the same CDR3. This chain links TRBV3-1 (or the pseudogene TRBV3-2) with TRBJ1-6; 8 bases match TRBD1. CDR1 is LGHDT, CDR2 YNNKEL, per germline (reference sequence). The V segment lost 4 bases and the J segment 8 bases; nucleotides outside the gene matches: 4. The CDR3 consists of 14 residues. CDR3 in DNA: TGTGCCAGCAGCCTTGGACAGGGTTATTCACCCCTCCACTTT. Protein: CASSLGQGYSPLHF.

Of note for this clone: The germline gene is not matched at one end of the junction; a read error may be the cause. The rearrangement joins TRBV5-6 to TRBJ1-1; tentative D call: TRBD1 (6 bases). This CDR3 region has 11 residues. Germline values: CDR1 SGHDT, CDR2 YYEEEE. The CDR3 reads CASRRDIETLF. The CDR3 nucleotides read TGTGCCAGCAGACGGGACATCGAAACCCTTTTT.

V and J are TRBV10-1 and TRBJ1-5; TRBD1 aligns across 11 bases. CDR3 length: 17 amino acids. CDR1 is WNHNN and CDR2 is SYGVQD in the germline V gene (reference sequence). V lost 10 bases, J lost 3 bases, and 14 bases stayed unmatched. The CDR3 protein is CATSCGEDRGLNQPQHF. The DNA of the CDR3 is TGCGCCACTTCCTGTGGGGAGGACAGGGGGCTCAATCAGCCCCAGCATTTT.

The gene calls are TRBV9 and TRBJ2-1; tentative D call: TRBD1 (6 bases). The CDR3 is 15 amino acids. Trimming left V 2 bases short and J 6 bases short, with 15 bases between. CDR1 SGDLS and CDR2 YYNGEE come from the germline V gene. As DNA, the CDR3 is TGTGCCAGCAGCGTGCGACAGACCAGGGGCAATGAGCAGTTCTTC. As protein: CASSVRQTRGNEQFF.

This chain joins TRBV12-5 and TRBJ2-7; D is perhaps TRBD1 (5 bases). Between the trimmed V and J ends, which lost 3 bases and 4 bases, there was a span of 7 bases. CDR1 is LGHNT, CDR2 FRNRAP, per germline. The CDR3 spans 12 residues. The CDR3 bases are TGTGCTAGTGGTTTCCAGGGTTACGAGCAGTACTTC. Protein: CASGFQGYEQYF.

The V call is TRBV6-5, the J call TRBJ1-6; TRBD1 might be the D (5 bases). The V end lost 2 bases, the J end lost 6 bases, and 14 bases lay between the germline ends. Per the germline V gene, CDR1 is MNHEY and CDR2 is SVGAGI. The CDR3 extends over 16 amino acids. DNA of the CDR3: TGTGCCAGCAGTTACGGTGATGGGACTCCTAATTCACCCCTCCACTTT. Protein: CASSYGDGTPNSPLHF.

This chain links TRBV28 with TRBJ1-2; weak D call: TRBD1 (6 bases). CDR1 is MDHEN and CDR2 is SYDVKM in the germline V gene. This CDR3 has 12 amino acids. Between the trimmed V and J ends, which lost 6 bases and 7 bases, there was a span of 12 bases. The CDR3 loop reads CASSQQGSGYTF. The CDR3 bases are TGTGCCAGCAGCCAACAGGGCTCTGGCTACACCTTC.

V and J are TRBV5-1 and TRBJ2-5, with D tentatively TRBD2 (6 bases). Per the germline V gene, CDR1 is SGHRS and CDR2 is YFSETQ. The CDR3 totals 15 residues. V was shortened by 0 bases and J by 3 bases, with 12 bases between the two germline ends. The CDR3 is CASSLASAGKETQYF. CDR3 coding DNA: TGCGCCAGCAGCTTGGCCAGCGCGGGGAAAGAGACCCAGTACTTC.

The rearrangement links TRBV29-1 to TRBJ1-1; a possible D gene is TRBD1 (5 bases). V lost 6 bases and J 5 bases, leaving 13 bases between the germline ends. CDR3 length: 12 residues. In germline, CDR1 is SQVTM, CDR2 ANQGSEA. As DNA, the CDR3 is TGCAGCGTCAGTCAGGGTGGAACTGAAGCTTTCTTT. Residues: CSVSQGGTEAFF.

CDR3 amino acids: CASSVGTSRDQETQYF. CDR3 DNA sequence: TGTGCCAGCAGCGTAGGAACAAGTCGGGACCAAGAGACCCAGTACTTC. The chain couples TRBV9 to TRBJ2-5; the D is unclear. The V end lost 0 bases, the J end lost 0 bases, and 12 bases lay between the germline ends. The germline CDR1 and CDR2 sequences are SGDLS and YYNGEE. The CDR3 sequence is 16 residues long.

The chain is built from TRBV2 and TRBJ1-1, with 8 bases aligning to TRBD1. The ends lost 3 bases at V and 5 bases at J; junction bases unmatched: 5. There are 14 residues in the CDR3. Germline CDR1 and CDR2: SNHLY and FYNNEI. Here the CDR3 DNA reads TGTGCCAGCAGTGAGTCAGGGGGCACGACTGAAGCTTTCTTT. Protein: CASSESGGTTEAFF.

This clone came up a few times. Other DNA variants within this sample encode the same CDR3. V gene TRBV7-3 combines with J gene TRBJ2-3; 9 bases match TRBD2. CDR3 length: 15 amino acids. V gave up 5 bases and J gave up 3 bases; unmatched junction bases: 6. CDR1 and CDR2 from the germline V gene are SGHTA and FQGTGA. CDR3 loop: CASSRAGGQTDTQYF. CDR3 nucleotides: TGTGCCAGCAGCCGTGCGGGGGGGCAAACAGATACGCAGTATTTT.

Written as DNA, the CDR3 is TGTGCCTCAGGGGTGGTATTGGCTCGAGAGACCCAGTACTTC. Residues: CASGVVLARETQYF. The V call is TRBV2, the J call TRBJ2-5; possibly TRBD1 for D (6 bases). Per germline, CDR1 SNHLY and CDR2 FYNNEI. The CDR3 has 14 residues. Trimming cost V 11 bases and J 4 bases, with 20 bases left between them.

V gene TRBV30 combines with J gene TRBJ1-1; 10 nucleotides align to TRBD1. The germline gives CDR1 GTSNPN, CDR2 SVGIG (reference sequence). Trimming took 3 bases from V and 6 from J; bases not matched to a gene: 4. The CDR3 spans 13 residues. As DNA, the CDR3 is TGTGCCTGGAGCGGGGACAGGGGCCCTGAAGCTTTCTTT. As protein: CAWSGDRGPEAFF.